This entry concerns a single TCR beta chain. These data originate in a study of blood T cell repertoires in COVID-19. J was trimmed by 4 bases and V by 4 bases; bases with no gene match: 7. CDR3 length: 15 amino acids. Germline V gene sequence: CDR1 SGHAT, CDR2 FQNNGV. Libraries were prepared by immunoSEQ multiplex PCR; TCRdb keeps only in-frame clonotypes and omits some of them. The sample includes about 44,000 clones, 80% to 90% of them seen just once. The sequenced sample consisted of peripheral blood. The chain links TRBV11-2 to TRBJ2-5; 9 nucleotides match TRBD2. The sequence was obtained from a human donor in a cohort sampled during active COVID-19. The CDR3 loop is CASSWGGGARETQYF. CDR3 nucleotide sequence: TGTGCCAGCAGCTGGGGCGGGGGGGCCAGAGAGACCCAGTACTTC.